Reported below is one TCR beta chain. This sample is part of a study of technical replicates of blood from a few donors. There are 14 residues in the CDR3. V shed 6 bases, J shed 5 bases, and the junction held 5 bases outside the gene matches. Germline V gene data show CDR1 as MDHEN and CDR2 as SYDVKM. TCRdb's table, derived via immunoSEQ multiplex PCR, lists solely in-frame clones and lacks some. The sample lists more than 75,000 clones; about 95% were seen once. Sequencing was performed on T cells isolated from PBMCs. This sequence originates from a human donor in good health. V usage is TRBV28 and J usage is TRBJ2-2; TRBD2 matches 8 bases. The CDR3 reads CASRGGRRTGELFF. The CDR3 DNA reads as TGTGCCAGCAGGGGCGGGAGGCGAACCGGGGAGCTGTTTTTT.